This T cell receptor (beta chain) was identified in a study of T cells expressing NK-cell markers (dated by TCRdb to 2018 to 2021). About the investigation overall: Three sorted T-cell subsets (CD3+CD56+NKG2C+, CD3+CD56+NKG2C- and CD3+CD56-NKG2C+) from seven to nine donors had their TCR beta-chain repertoires profiled. Seven of the eight sequenced donors were HCMV-seropositive and one was HCMV-seronegative. The study sequenced eight donors, all healthy volunteers chosen at random: three men and five women. Libraries were sequenced as 2 x 150 bp reads on Illumina HiSeq 2000/2500, MiSeq or NextSeq. Points the paper makes about the study in general: Those dominant clonotypes were again the most abundant among CD3+CD56-NKG2C+ cells in a handful of donors, at about 28.3-65%. Whether the expanded NKG2C-expressing T cell clones were specific for HCMV antigens remained unclear. In over five donors, the dominant CD3+CD56+NKG2C+ clonotypes were among the top 10 CD8+ clonotypes and accounted for about 1.0-8% of CD8+ T cells.

CDR3 length: 16 amino acids, cysteine to phenylalanine. There is no recorded DNA. CDR1 is given as KGHSH and CDR2 as LQKENI, both from the germline V gene. As for this clonotype: Its antigen specificity is not known.

Sequencing relied on an Illumina HiSeq 2000. TCR beta cDNA libraries were prepared using 5'RACE template switching, which introduced a universal primer site and unique molecular identifiers. Priming for cDNA synthesis came from the TCR beta constant segment, and two successive PCR amplification steps followed. The authors' analysis ran thus. MIGEC was used to demultiplex reads and group reads by UMI, and MiTCR was used to assemble and quantify clonotypes. Only TCR cDNA sequences supported by at least two reads were kept to exclude erroneous sequences. Downstream repertoire analysis used the tcR package, and clonotypes were matched across fractions by CDR3 nucleotide sequence plus V segment. VDJmatch was used to annotate antigen specificity against VDJdb, with one amino acid substitution in CDR3 allowed. Following TCRdb reprocessing, every CDR3 protein sequence forms one entry, and DNA is not provided. Clone size and V and J calls follow TCRdb, not the original study. Per the sample table, the count is around 260,000 distinct CDR3 sequences. The ten largest clones take up around 4.2% of the sample.

HCMV-specific IgG was detected in serum with a commercial ELISA kit to determine HCMV serostatus. Peripheral blood mononuclear cells were isolated from blood by Ficoll density gradient centrifugation. The sample was blood T cells: a sorted CD56 or NKG2C T cell subset, CD4+ or CD8+ T cells, or bulk PBMC T cells (not recorded which). The V and J genes are TRBV18 and TRBJ2-7; TCRdb outputs TRBD1, but without DNA this stays unchecked. The receptor comes from a woman aged 18 to 75 in good health. The CDR3 sequence is CASSPPRTGGTYEQYF.